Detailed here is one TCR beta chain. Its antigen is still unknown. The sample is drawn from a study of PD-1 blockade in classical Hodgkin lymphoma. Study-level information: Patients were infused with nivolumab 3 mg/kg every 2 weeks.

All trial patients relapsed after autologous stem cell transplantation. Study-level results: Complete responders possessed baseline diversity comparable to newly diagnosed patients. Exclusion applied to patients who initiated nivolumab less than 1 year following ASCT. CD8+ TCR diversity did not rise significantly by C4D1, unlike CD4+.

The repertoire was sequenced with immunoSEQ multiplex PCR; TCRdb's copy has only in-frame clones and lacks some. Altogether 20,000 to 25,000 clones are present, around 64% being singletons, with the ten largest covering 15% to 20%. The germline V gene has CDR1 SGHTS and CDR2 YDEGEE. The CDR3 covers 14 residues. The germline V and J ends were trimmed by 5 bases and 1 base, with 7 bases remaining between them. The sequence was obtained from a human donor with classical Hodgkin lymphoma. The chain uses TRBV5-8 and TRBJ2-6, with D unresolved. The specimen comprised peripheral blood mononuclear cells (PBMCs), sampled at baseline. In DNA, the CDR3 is TGTGCCAGCAGTCCGCTATCTGGGGCCAACGTCCTGACTTTC. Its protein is CASSPLSGANVLTF.